Described below is a single T cell receptor (beta chain) sequence and its context. The specificity of this receptor is unknown. No qualities accompany the bases; no much larger clone lies one base away. The record originates from a study of blood T cell repertoires in COVID-19 (dated by TCRdb to 2018 to 2021). For the study in its entirety: Samples from collaborators originated in the United States, Italy and Spain and spanned both the acute and convalescent phases of COVID-19. Sample metadata almost always included a de-identified subject ID, COVID-19 status, age in years and sex. HLA class I and class II types, where available, came from metadata supplied by the sample provider rather than from assay-based typing. The material from the prospective study consisted of cDNA or gDNA derived from T cells, B-cell-depleted T cells, or PBMCs. A freely available public database, intended as a resource for researchers studying the immune response to SARS-CoV-2, is where the repertoires were released. Samples were obtained from the ongoing ImmuneRACE study (first 160 participants) and from about 1,300 subjects provided by 6 global collaborators. Subjects who had been exposed to COVID-19, were actively infected with it, or had recovered from it provided the deeply sampled blood TCRbeta repertoires that made up the dataset.

The CDR3 runs 15 residues from the cysteine to the phenylalanine. Only CDR3 DNA is held: 45 bases, read in frame from base 1. Reading the germline V gene gives CDR1 SGHDN and CDR2 FVKESK. Relative to germline, V is 5 bases shorter and J is 6 bases shorter, with 14 bases between their ends. Overall study outcomes, separate from this receptor: Clinical and demographic metadata were provided uncurated, with the amount varying by source and participant.

TCRbeta CDR3 regions were amplified from genomic DNA using the immunoSEQ Assay, a bias-controlled multiplex PCR. The published analysis was carried out like this. Within the assay, amplification of reference gene primers was used to estimate how many nucleated cells each sample contained. To quantify the absolute abundance of each unique TCRbeta CDR3 rearrangement, sequence reads were collapsed and filtered. For each sample, productive Simpson clonality was calculated by taking the square root of Simpson's diversity index across productive rearrangements. TCRdb's version of the immuneACCESS table is confined to in-frame rearrangements and falls short of the full clone set. An unresolved V gene accounts for under half of the shortfall where checked; the remainder is of unknown origin. V and J calls and clone size are copied from that table; D and trimming were computed from the DNA. For this sample the table gives a few hundred thousand clones, of which 75% to 85% were detected only once. The ten largest make up approximately 1.3% of the sample.

A second Seattle source provided samples from volunteer blood donors who had recovered from COVID-19. The collaborating institutions used their own protocols to collect whole blood in K2EDTA tubes. For TCRbeta analysis, collaborator samples were shipped as frozen whole blood, as isolated PBMCs, or as DNA extracted from either sample type. In this chain, TRBV14 is recombined with TRBJ1-6, and TRBD1 may be the D gene, going by 5 matching bases. The receptor comes from a woman between 35 and 50 years old who had recovered from COVID-19. The sequencing sample was made of peripheral blood. The CDR3 is CASSVRGGFNSPLHF. The nucleotides are TGTGCCAGCAGCGTAAGGGGAGGGTTTAATTCACCCCTCCACTTT. The full variable domain, with segments outside the CDR3 supplied by the reference TRBV14 and TRBJ1-6 proteins, appears as EAGVTQFPSHSVIEKGQTVTLRCDPISGHDNLYWYRRVMGKEIKFLLHFVKESKQDESGMPNNRFLAERTGGTYSTLKVQPAELEDSGVYFCASSVRGGFNSPLHFGNGTRLTVT.